The sequence of this TCR beta chain was determined in a study of CD8 T cells in ankylosing spondylitis (dated by TCRdb to about 2017). About the full investigation: The study profiled T cell receptor beta repertoires in healthy donors and ankylosing spondylitis patients to find disease-linked TCR variants. The full study cohort was made up of about 24 ankylosing spondylitis patients and fewer than 120 healthy donors. Peripheral blood was sampled, and synovial fluid was additionally collected from ankylosing spondylitis patients. Broader findings and caveats from the paper: The disease-linked clones were reported to be significantly enriched in matched synovial fluid samples from ankylosing spondylitis patients. Some TCR beta motif variants had previously been reported in synovial fluid and blood of reactive arthritis patients, which suggested common disease-initiation mechanisms. The disease-linked clones had a CD8+ phenotype and were found at relatively low frequencies in peripheral blood. A TCR beta motif of fewer than 10 highly homologous amino acid variants appeared characteristic of blood from ankylosing spondylitis patients.

In this sample, this clonotype turned up a few times. The antigen it recognizes is unknown. Base-call qualities are not available, and no considerably larger clone is one nucleotide away. CDR3 length: 16 amino acids, cysteine to phenylalanine. Kept here is only the CDR3 DNA, which spans 48 bases and is read in frame from base 1. Unmatched junction bases come to 5, with V trimmed by 5 bases and J by 1 base. CDR1 and CDR2 were assigned from the germline V gene as SGHRS and YFSETQ. Sequencing was carried out with an Illumina HiSeq 2500. TCR beta libraries were prepared by quantitative 5'-RACE with molecular barcodes. The paper's processing steps were these. A new computational method, built on a probabilistic model of VDJ rearrangement, was used to identify disease-linked TCR variants. The public sequencing data were trimmed at Q25 with fastp and processed into clonotypes with MiXCR by TCRdb, which kept only in-frame beta chains. When rows share a CDR3 protein, they turn into one entry using the most common DNA and genes. In this record, the V and J calls reflect TCRdb's handling and not the investigators' own analysis. Counted in this sample were roughly 370,000 distinct CDR3 sequences; around 20% of them appeared once. Less than 20% of the sample lies in the top ten.

This clonotype was obtained from a male donor with ankylosing spondylitis. The specimen sequenced was blood, either unsorted or a sorted T cell fraction (not recorded which). In this chain, TRBV5-1 is recombined with TRBJ2-1; a stretch of 11 junction bases matches TRBD2. CDR3 sequence: CASSFSGRGSYNEQFF. In nucleotides, the sequence is TGCGCCAGCAGTTTTAGCGGGAGGGGGTCCTACAATGAGCAGTTCTTC.